The 26 T cell receptor beta chains below come from one sample, sequenced in a study of shared clonotypes between healthy human individuals. Method: immunoSEQ multiplex PCR; TCRdb's copy keeps in-frame clones and lacks some. In the table there are 1.6 million or so clones, roughly 96% of which are singletons. The sequenced sample consisted of naive CD4+ T cells sorted from blood. Subset described: CD45RA+ positively selected. The source of these receptors is a man aged 25 to 45 in good health.

The V gene is TRBV10-2, the J gene TRBJ2-3, with 11 bases identical to TRBD1. Germline V gene data show CDR1 as WSHSY and CDR2 as SAAADI. The CDR3 spans 14 residues. Trimming took 8 bases from V and 4 from J; bases not matched to a gene: 5. CDR3 in DNA: TGCGCCAGCGTGGCGGACAGGGGGCCAGATACGCAGTATTTT. Residues: CASVADRGPDTQYF.

The genes are TRBV27 and TRBJ1-1; 10 nucleotides line up with TRBD1. Trimming took 4 bases from V and 1 from J; bases not matched to a gene: 3. Germline CDR1 reads MNHEY; CDR2 reads SMNVEV (reference sequence). There are 15 residues in the CDR3. CDR3 DNA sequence: TGTGCCAGCAGTTGGAGGGACAGGGGGAACACTGAAGCTTTCTTT. This sequence encodes CASSWRDRGNTEAFF.

The genes are TRBV15 and TRBJ2-5, with TRBD2 matching over 7 bases. The CDR3 is made up of 15 amino acids. After removal of 8 bases from V and 3 bases from J, the junction contained 12 bases not matched to a gene. CDR1 is LNHNV and CDR2 is YYDKDF in the germline V gene (reference sequence). CDR3 protein: CATQSGEGRKETQYF. In DNA form, the CDR3 reads TGTGCCACCCAGAGCGGGGAGGGCCGTAAAGAGACCCAGTACTTC.

The chain recombines TRBV5-4 with TRBJ1-2; no reliable D call. Trimming removed 5 bases at V and 8 bases at J, with 19 bases between. CDR1 and CDR2 from the germline V gene are SGHNT and YYREEE (reference sequence). There are 14 residues in the CDR3. The CDR3 sequence is CASSTIGLSAGYTF. Written as DNA, the CDR3 is TGTGCCAGCAGTACGATCGGCCTCTCAGCGGGCTACACCTTC.

This chain uses TRBV5-1 with TRBJ2-7; D is undetermined. Trimming removed 0 bases at V and 1 base at J, with 8 bases between. Germline CDR1 reads SGHRS; CDR2 reads YFSETQ. This CDR3 contains 14 residues. CDR3 coding DNA: TGCGCCAGCAGCTTGGGACCGATGTCCTACGAGCAGTACTTC. Amino acid sequence: CASSLGPMSYEQYF.

V usage is TRBV18 and J usage is TRBJ2-1, with TRBD2 as a possible D gene (6 bases). This CDR3 has 14 residues. V was pared by 6 bases and J by 5 bases, with 14 bases between. CDR1 KGHSH and CDR2 LQKENI come from the germline V gene. DNA for the CDR3: TGTGCCAGCTCTCGGGTGCGGGGAGACAATGAGCAGTTCTTC. Amino acids: CASSRVRGDNEQFF.

The CDR3 region has the DNA TGTGCCAGCTCACCACTAGCTCCCACAGATACGCAGTATTTT. This sequence encodes CASSPLAPTDTQYF. The chain is built from TRBV18 and TRBJ2-3, with D unresolved. The CDR3 has 14 residues. CDR1 KGHSH and CDR2 LQKENI come from the germline V gene. Trimming left V 1 base short and J 2 bases short, with 7 bases between.

The V call is TRBV6-1, the J call TRBJ1-1; 7 bases are shared with TRBD1. The CDR3 sequence is 14 residues long. Germline CDR1 is MNHNS and CDR2 is SASEGT. V lost 6 bases to trimming and J lost 2 bases; unmatched junction nucleotides: 6. CDR3 residues: CASRSGTVNTEAFF. In DNA, the CDR3 is TGTGCCAGCAGATCCGGGACAGTCAACACTGAAGCTTTCTTT.

The rearrangement uses TRBV6-1 and TRBJ2-7; possibly TRBD2 for D (6 bases). V shed 5 bases and J shed 3 bases, with 11 bases lying between them. Germline values: CDR1 MNHNS, CDR2 SASEGT. The CDR3 has 13 residues. In nucleotides, the CDR3 is TGTGCCAGCAGTTTGGGCGGGAACTACGAGCAGTACTTC. Translated, it gives CASSLGGNYEQYF.

V and J are TRBV5-4 and TRBJ1-6, with 9 bases lining up with TRBD1. V lost 5 bases, J lost 7 bases, and 7 bases stayed unmatched. This CDR3 has 15 residues. Germline lookup yields CDR1 SGHNT and CDR2 YYREEE (reference sequence). The CDR3 loop is CASSLNRGPNSPLHF. CDR3 DNA sequence: TGTGCCAGCAGTCTGAACAGGGGGCCGAATTCACCCCTCCACTTT.

The chain is built from TRBV6-1 and TRBJ1-5; possible D gene TRBD1, 5 bases. The CDR3 consists of 14 residues. The V end lost 10 bases, the J end lost 9 bases, and 22 bases lay between the germline ends. Germline V gene data show CDR1 as MNHNS and CDR2 as SASEGT. In DNA form, the CDR3 reads TGTGCCACCCACGGTAGGGGCAGCCCGGGGCCCCAGCATTTT. It codes for CATHGRGSPGPQHF.

The gene calls are TRBV6-1 and TRBJ2-7; 7 bases fit TRBD1. The trim removed 0 bases at V and 5 bases at J, leaving 7 bases unmatched. The CDR3 runs 15 residues. The germline V gene encodes CDR1 MNHNS and CDR2 SASEGT. The CDR3: CASSEASTGVHEQYF. The CDR3 DNA is TGTGCCAGCAGTGAAGCAAGTACAGGGGTTCACGAGCAGTACTTC.

J is TRBJ2-1 and V is TRBV18; 14 bases line up with TRBD2. The CDR3 extends over 15 amino acids. Germline V lookup: CDR1 KGHSH, CDR2 LQKENI. J gave up 8 bases and V 2 bases, and 2 bases lay outside the gene matches. CDR3 in DNA: TGTGCCAGCTCACCATTGACTAGCGGGAGGGATGAGCAGTTCTTC. Residues: CASSPLTSGRDEQFF.

This chain uses TRBV2 with TRBJ2-6; TRBD1 is a possible D gene (6 bases). The CDR3 length is 15 residues. V gave up 7 bases and J gave up 2 bases, with 12 bases separating them. Germline loops: CDR1 SNHLY, CDR2 FYNNEI. The CDR3 coding sequence is TGTGCCAGCACTCCAGGGGATCCTGGGGCCAACGTCCTGACTTTC. As protein: CASTPGDPGANVLTF.

This clone occurred once. The rearrangement joins TRBV9 to TRBJ2-2, with TRBD1 matching over 9 bases. Germline loops: CDR1 SGDLS, CDR2 YYNGEE. CDR3 length: 15 amino acids. J gave up 7 bases and V 0 bases, and 4 bases lay outside the gene matches. The DNA of the CDR3 is TGTGCCAGCAGCGTAGCGGACAGGGGTTTCGGGGAGCTGTTTTTT. It yields the protein CASSVADRGFGELFF.

The V gene is TRBV6-1, the J gene TRBJ2-1; the match to TRBD2 covers 10 bases. After removal of 2 bases from V and 16 bases from J, the junction contained 11 bases not matched to a gene. The germline V gene encodes CDR1 MNHNS and CDR2 SASEGT. The CDR3 is 14 residues long. CDR3 in amino acids: CASSEQRLAGPGFF. CDR3 DNA sequence: TGTGCCAGCAGTGAACAACGACTAGCGGGTCCAGGATTCTTC.

V and J are TRBV28 and TRBJ1-1; 8 bases align to TRBD1. Germline CDR1 and CDR2: MDHEN and SYDVKM. This CDR3 region has 15 residues. V dropped 7 bases and J dropped 1; count of bases not matched to a gene: 8. The CDR3 protein is CASTFRDRRNTEAFF. CDR3 DNA sequence: TGTGCCAGCACCTTCAGGGACAGGCGGAACACTGAAGCTTTCTTT.

The rearrangement uses TRBV6-1 and TRBJ1-1; no reliable D call. In germline, CDR1 is MNHNS, CDR2 SASEGT. The CDR3 runs to 10 residues. Trimming pared 1 base from V and 10 bases from J, leaving 4 bases between. CDR3 nucleotides: TGTGCCAGCAGTGAAGTAGGAGCTTTCTTT. This codes for CASSEVGAFF.

The genes are TRBV5-4 and TRBJ2-7; 10 nucleotides align to TRBD1. The V gene end was trimmed by 4 bases and the J gene end by 3 bases; junction bases not matched to a gene: 4. The CDR3 runs 14 residues. Germline-derived CDR1 and CDR2 are SGHNT and YYREEE (reference sequence). The CDR3 sequence is CASSTRTGGYEQYF. CDR3 nucleotides: TGTGCCAGCAGCACAAGGACAGGGGGCTACGAGCAGTACTTC.

The sample holds one count of this clone. The V and J genes are TRBV10-3 and TRBJ2-3, with D unresolved. The V gene lost 6 bases and the J gene lost 4 bases, with 5 bases spanning the gap. Germline V gene sequence: CDR1 ENHRY, CDR2 SYGVKD. The CDR3 covers 11 residues. This CDR3 is CAISKSDTQYF. Here the CDR3 DNA reads TGTGCCATCAGCAAGTCAGATACGCAGTATTTT.

Here the CDR3 DNA reads TGTGCCAGCAGCGTAGCCGTGGGGAGGGTGACCGGGGAGCTGTTTTTT. Its translation: CASSVAVGRVTGELFF. The gene calls are TRBV9 and TRBJ2-2; 7 positions agree with TRBD2. The junction had 7 bases not matched to a gene; V was cut back by 0 bases and J by 5 bases. The CDR3 has 16 amino acids. Germline V gene sequence: CDR1 SGDLS, CDR2 YYNGEE. Supplemented by reference TRBV9 and TRBJ2-2, the full variable domain reads DSGVTQTPKHLITATGQRVTLRCSPRSGDLSVYWYQQSLDQGLQFLIQYYNGEERAKGNILERFSAQQFPDLHSELNLSSLELGDSALYFCASSVAVGRVTGELFFGEGSRLTVL.

This rearrangement joins TRBV5-1 to TRBJ2-1, with D possibly TRBD2 on 5 matching bases. V shed 4 bases and J shed 4 bases, with 9 bases lying between them. Germline V gene sequence: CDR1 SGHRS, CDR2 YFSETQ. The CDR3 contains 13 residues. For the CDR3, the DNA is TGCGCCAGCAGCGACGGACTGTACAATGAGCAGTTCTTC. Its protein is CASSDGLYNEQFF. The full variable domain, with the rest looked up from reference TRBV5-1 and TRBJ2-1, is KAGVTQTPRYLIKTRGQQVTLSCSPISGHRSVSWYQQTPGQGLQFLFEYFSETQRNKGNFPGRFSGRQFSNSRSEMNVSTLELGDSALYLCASSDGLYNEQFFGPGTRLTVL.

The chain has TRBV2 and TRBJ2-3, with D uncertain. This CDR3 region has 12 residues. V was shortened by 10 bases and J by 4 bases, with 12 bases between the two germline ends. Germline V CDR1 and CDR2: SNHLY, FYNNEI. CDR3 sequence: CATAREADTQYF. CDR3 sequence (DNA): TGTGCCACGGCTAGAGAGGCAGATACGCAGTATTTT.

V usage is TRBV2 and J usage is TRBJ1-5; 10 bases fit TRBD1. The CDR3 covers 15 residues. V was clipped by 4 bases and J by 4 bases; unmatched bases: 4. CDR1 is SNHLY and CDR2 is FYNNEI in the germline V gene. As DNA, the CDR3 is TGTGCCAGCAGTGCGGGGGACAGGGGTAATCAGCCCCAGCATTTT. It yields the protein CASSAGDRGNQPQHF. Supplemented by reference TRBV2 and TRBJ1-5, the full variable domain reads EPEVTQTPSHQVTQMGQEVILRCVPISNHLYFYWYRQILGQKVEFLVSFYNNEISEKSEIFDDQFSVERPDGSNFTLKIRSTKLEDSAMYFCASSAGDRGNQPQHFGDGTRLSIL.

The DNA for the CDR3 is TGTGCCAGCAATTGGGGGGGAGCGTCCTACAATGAGCAGTTCTTC. As protein: CASNWGGASYNEQFF. The genes are TRBV6-5 and TRBJ2-1; TRBD2 agrees at 7 bases. Germline CDR1 and CDR2: MNHEY and SVGAGI. CDR3 size: 15 residues. V shed 7 bases and J 1 base; nucleotides not matched to a gene: 7.

The gene calls are TRBV5-1 and TRBJ2-4; TRBD1 aligns across 8 bases. Unmatched junction bases numbered 8, after V lost 0 bases and J lost 6 bases. Germline assignment: CDR1 SGHRS and CDR2 YFSETQ. This CDR3 spans 16 amino acids. This CDR3 is CASSLGGGTGSNIQYF. The CDR3 nucleotides are TGCGCCAGCAGCTTGGGAGGCGGGACAGGATCAAACATTCAGTACTTC.